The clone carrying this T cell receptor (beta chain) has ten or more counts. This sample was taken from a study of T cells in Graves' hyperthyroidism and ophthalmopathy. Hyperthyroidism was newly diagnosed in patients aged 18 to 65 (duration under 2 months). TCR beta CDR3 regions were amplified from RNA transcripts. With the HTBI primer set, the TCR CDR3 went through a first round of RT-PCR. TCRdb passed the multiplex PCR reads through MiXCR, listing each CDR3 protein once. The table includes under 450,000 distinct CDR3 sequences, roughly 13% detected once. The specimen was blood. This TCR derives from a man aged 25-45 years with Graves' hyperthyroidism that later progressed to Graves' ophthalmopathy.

CDR3 residues: CASSPRGAANTEAFF. CDR3 nucleotides: TGTGCCAGCAGCCCTAGAGGGGCGGCGAACACTGAAGCTTTCTTT. The V gene is TRBV12-3 or TRBV12-4, the J gene TRBJ1-1, with D possibly being TRBD1 (5 bases). The V end lost 6 bases, the J end lost 1 base, and 15 bases lay between the germline ends. The CDR3 totals 15 residues.